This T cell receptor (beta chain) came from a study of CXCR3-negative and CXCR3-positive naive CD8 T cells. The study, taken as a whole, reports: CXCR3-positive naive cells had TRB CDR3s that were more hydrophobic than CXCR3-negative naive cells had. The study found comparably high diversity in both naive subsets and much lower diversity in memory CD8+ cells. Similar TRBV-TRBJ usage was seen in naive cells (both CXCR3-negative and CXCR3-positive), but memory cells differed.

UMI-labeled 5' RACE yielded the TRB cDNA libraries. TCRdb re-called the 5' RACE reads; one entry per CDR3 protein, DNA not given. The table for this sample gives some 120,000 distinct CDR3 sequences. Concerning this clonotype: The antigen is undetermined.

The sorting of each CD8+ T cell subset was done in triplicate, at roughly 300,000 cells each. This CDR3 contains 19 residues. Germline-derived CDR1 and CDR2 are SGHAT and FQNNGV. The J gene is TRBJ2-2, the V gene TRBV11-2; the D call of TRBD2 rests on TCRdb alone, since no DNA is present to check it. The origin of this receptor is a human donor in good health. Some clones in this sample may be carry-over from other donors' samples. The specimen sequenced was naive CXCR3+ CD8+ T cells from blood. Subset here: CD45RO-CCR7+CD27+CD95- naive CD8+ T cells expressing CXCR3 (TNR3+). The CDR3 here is CASSLHYGLAGVGTGELFF.